This T cell receptor (beta chain) derives from a study of shared clonotypes between healthy human individuals. Germline V gene lookup returns CDR1 SGHVS and CDR2 FQNEAQ. The CDR3 has 13 residues. V lost 5 bases to trimming and J lost 6 bases, with 11 bases between them. Input per replicate PCR of unsorted PBMC was 250 to 300 ng DNA, corresponding to 25,000 to 30,000 T cell genomes. Using ten immunoSEQ deep assay plates, investigators sequenced unsorted PBMC DNA. Repertoires were generated with immunoSEQ multiplex PCR, while TCRdb's copy carries only in-frame clones and drops some. In the table there are more than 450,000 clones, roughly 78% of which are singletons.

This TCR was sampled from a woman in her 40s in good health. Some clones in this sample may be carry-over from other donors' samples. Specimen: PBMCs. The rearrangement uses TRBV7-8 and TRBJ1-5; the D gene is possibly TRBD1 (5 bases). The CDR3 loop reads CASSQGRVQPQHF. The CDR3 bases are TGTGCCAGCAGCCAGGGCCGGGTTCAGCCCCAGCATTTT. Looking up the rest from reference TRBV7-8 and TRBJ1-5 gives the full variable domain: GAGVSQSPRYKVAKRGQDVALRCDPISGHVSLFWYQQALGQGPEFLTYFQNEAQLDKSGLPSDRFFAERPEGSVSTLKIQRTQQEDSAVYLCASSQGRVQPQHFGDGTRLSIL.